Presented here are 30 T cell receptor beta chains from one specimen sequenced in a study of T cell responses to AZD1222 COVID-19 vaccine. The assay was immunoSEQ multiplex PCR, and TCRdb's table has in-frame clones only and misses some. Here the sample spans approximately 150,000 clones, 70% to 90% being singletons. The starting material was peripheral blood, obtained 28 days after the second dose of the MenACWY control vaccine. These receptors all come from an adult who received the MenACWY meningococcal vaccine as a control.

The CDR3 reads CASSLLGTENEKLFF. The DNA for the CDR3 is TGCGCCAGCAGCTTGTTAGGGACGGAGAATGAAAAACTGTTTTTT. The gene calls are TRBV5-1 and TRBJ1-4; tentatively, D is TRBD1 (5 bases). CDR1 is SGHRS and CDR2 is YFSETQ in the germline V gene. The CDR3 runs 15 residues. V was shortened by 1 base and J by 5 bases, with 12 bases between the two germline ends.

The chain recombines TRBV2 with TRBJ1-5; 9 bases agree with TRBD1. CDR3 length: 16 amino acids. V lost 6 bases to trimming and J lost 2 bases; unmatched junction nucleotides: 8. Germline CDR1 reads SNHLY; CDR2 reads FYNNEI. CDR3 DNA sequence: TGTGCCAGCAGCCCGGGACAGGGAGTGGGCAATCAGCCCCAGCATTTT. Translated, it gives CASSPGQGVGNQPQHF.

The rearrangement links TRBV11-3 to TRBJ2-1, with D possibly TRBD2 on 6 matching bases. Germline V gene data show CDR1 as SGHNT and CDR2 as YENEEA. Trimming pared 0 bases from V and 4 bases from J, leaving 10 bases between. The CDR3 contains 15 residues. The CDR3 sequence is CASSLEAGLYNEQFF. DNA for the CDR3: TGTGCCAGCAGCTTAGAAGCGGGCCTGTACAATGAGCAGTTCTTC.

J is TRBJ2-7 and V is TRBV6-2 or TRBV6-3; D may be TRBD1 or TRBD2 (6 bases each). The V end lost 2 bases, the J end lost 2 bases, and 13 bases lay between the germline ends. Germline values: CDR1 MNHEY, CDR2 SVGEGT. CDR3 length: 15 amino acids. CDR3 sequence (DNA): TGTGCCAGCAGTTACGAGAGGGGGACTCCCTACGAGCAGTACTTC. This codes for CASSYERGTPYEQYF.

The V gene is TRBV7-8, the J gene TRBJ2-5; 11 bases match TRBD2. Per germline, CDR1 SGHVS and CDR2 FQNEAQ. Losses at the gene ends were 5 bases for V and 5 bases for J; bases not matched to a gene: 4. This CDR3 region has 14 residues. The chain's CDR3 is CASSPRTSGETQYF. CDR3 bases: TGTGCCAGCAGCCCCCGGACTAGCGGGGAGACCCAGTACTTC. The variable domain in full, completed from reference TRBV7-8 and TRBJ2-5, reads GAGVSQSPRYKVAKRGQDVALRCDPISGHVSLFWYQQALGQGPEFLTYFQNEAQLDKSGLPSDRFFAERPEGSVSTLKIQRTQQEDSAVYLCASSPRTSGETQYFGPGTRLLVL.

V usage is TRBV25-1 and J usage is TRBJ2-5; maybe TRBD1 (5 bases). CDR3 size: 14 residues. V was pared by 3 bases and J by 3 bases, with 11 bases between. Germline V gene data show CDR1 as MGHDK and CDR2 as SYGVNS. The CDR3, as DNA: TGTGCCAGCAGTGAGGGGCAGGACAAAGAGACCCAGTACTTC. Translation gives CASSEGQDKETQYF.

The rearrangement joins TRBV19 to TRBJ2-5, with 7 bases matching TRBD1. The V segment lost 6 bases and the J segment 2 bases; nucleotides outside the gene matches: 9. Per germline, CDR1 LNHDA and CDR2 SQIVND (reference sequence). This CDR3 contains 15 residues. This chain's CDR3 is CASSHTGALQETQYF. The CDR3 DNA reads as TGTGCCAGTAGCCATACAGGGGCCCTACAAGAGACCCAGTACTTC.

The chain combines TRBV18 with TRBJ2-3, with 7 bases lining up with TRBD1. Losses at the gene ends were 6 bases for V and 1 base for J; bases not matched to a gene: 1. This CDR3 is 13 amino acids long. Germline CDR1 and CDR2: KGHSH and LQKENI. The chain's CDR3 is CASSGQGTDTQYF. In DNA form, the CDR3 reads TGTGCCAGCTCCGGACAGGGCACAGATACGCAGTATTTT.

The chain carries TRBV7-2 and TRBJ2-5; D possibly corresponds to TRBD2 (6 bases). The V end was cut by 4 bases, the J end by 7 bases, with 13 bases between. There are 13 residues in the CDR3. Germline CDR1 reads SGHTA; CDR2 reads FQGNSA. The CDR3 loop is CASSSGEAGTQYF. Here the CDR3 DNA reads TGTGCCAGCAGCTCCGGGGAGGCAGGGACCCAGTACTTC.

V is TRBV6-5 and J is TRBJ2-5; D is uncertain. The germline gives CDR1 MNHEY, CDR2 SVGAGI. The CDR3 has 15 amino acids. The V end was cut by 6 bases, the J end by 2 bases, with 16 bases between. The CDR3 sequence is CASRIYTDRQETQYF. The CDR3, as DNA: TGTGCCAGCAGGATATACACTGACCGGCAAGAGACCCAGTACTTC.

The chain joins TRBV5-1 to TRBJ2-1; unclear D gene. Trimming took 1 base from V and 4 from J, leaving 6 bases between them. The CDR3 totals 13 residues. Germline V gene lookup returns CDR1 SGHRS and CDR2 YFSETQ. The CDR3 nucleotides are TGCGCCAGCAGCTTGCGGCAGTACAATGAGCAGTTCTTC. This translates into CASSLRQYNEQFF.

The J gene is TRBJ2-1, the V gene TRBV7-8, with D maybe TRBD2 (8 bases). Germline-derived CDR1 and CDR2 are SGHVS and FQNEAQ. The V end was cut by 7 bases, the J end by 3 bases, with 28 bases between. This CDR3 is 19 amino acids long. The CDR3 nucleotides are TGTGCCAGCACCTCCCGGGGGGGACAGAAGACAGAAAACTACAATGAGCAGTTCTTC. This translates into CASTSRGGQKTENYNEQFF.

The rearrangement links TRBV7-2 to TRBJ2-1; 9 bases line up with TRBD2. The CDR3 contains 15 residues. Per germline, CDR1 SGHTA and CDR2 FQGNSA. Losses at the gene ends were 3 bases for V and 10 bases for J; bases not matched to a gene: 10. The CDR3 region is CASSFGGGVLREQFF. The CDR3 DNA reads as TGTGCCAGCAGCTTTGGCGGGGGGGTTTTGCGGGAGCAGTTCTTC.

The V call is TRBV11-2, the J call TRBJ1-2; the D is unclear. The CDR3 is 13 amino acids. The germline V gene encodes CDR1 SGHAT and CDR2 FQNNGV. Trimming pared 1 base from V and 4 bases from J, leaving 7 bases between. The CDR3 loop is CASSLGRGYGYTF. In nucleotides, the CDR3 is TGTGCCAGCAGCTTAGGGCGAGGCTATGGCTACACCTTC.

The J gene is TRBJ2-2, the V gene TRBV5-1; 7 bases are a match to TRBD2. The CDR3 totals 15 residues. V lost 7 bases to trimming and J lost 7 bases; unmatched junction nucleotides: 13. Looked up from germline, CDR1 is SGHRS and CDR2 is YFSETQ. The CDR3 sequence is CASGFQRDRIGELFF. CDR3 sequence (DNA): TGCGCCAGCGGTTTCCAGCGGGATCGAATCGGGGAGCTGTTTTTT.

The rearrangement uses TRBV18 and TRBJ1-1; 11 bases match TRBD1. This CDR3 comprises 15 residues. Trimming removed 3 bases from V and 5 bases from J; junction bases left unmatched: 5. Germline CDR1 KGHSH, CDR2 LQKENI. The CDR3 DNA is TGTGCCAGCTCACCCGGGGACAGGGGGGGTACTGAAGCTTTCTTT. This gives the protein CASSPGDRGGTEAFF.

V usage is TRBV11-3 and J usage is TRBJ2-6; D ambiguous. The germline V gene has CDR1 SGHNT and CDR2 YENEEA. The V end was cut by 5 bases, the J end by 3 bases, with 5 bases between. There are 13 residues in the CDR3. The CDR3: CASSPHGANVLTF. For the CDR3, the DNA is TGTGCCAGCAGCCCCCATGGGGCCAACGTCCTGACTTTC.

The rearrangement links TRBV7-3 to TRBJ1-1, with a weak D call TRBD1 (5 bases). This CDR3 has 13 amino acids. Per germline, CDR1 SGHTA and CDR2 FQGTGA. Trimming pared 4 bases from V and 4 bases from J, leaving 10 bases between. The CDR3 DNA reads TGTGCCAGCAGCTCATACGGGGGCACTGAAGCTTTCTTT. Amino acid sequence: CASSSYGGTEAFF.

Written as DNA, the CDR3 is TGTGCCAGCAGCTTGGGTTCAGGGTCAGGGGAGACCCAGTACTTC. Residues: CASSLGSGSGETQYF. V gene TRBV5-8 combines with J gene TRBJ2-5; D is possibly TRBD1 (5 bases). V lost 0 bases and J lost 5, with 14 bases in between. CDR1 and CDR2 from the germline V gene are SGHTS and YDEGEE. The CDR3 consists of 15 residues.

V usage is TRBV6-2 or TRBV6-3 and J usage is TRBJ2-4, with 9 positions matching TRBD2. The V gene's germline CDR1 is MNHEY and CDR2 SVGEGT. This CDR3 has 16 amino acids. The junction had 5 bases not matched to a gene; V was cut back by 2 bases and J by 3 bases. The CDR3 sequence: CASSYMSSGDKNIQYF. The CDR3, as DNA: TGTGCCAGCAGTTACATGTCTAGCGGGGACAAAAACATTCAGTACTTC.

The rearrangement joins TRBV12-3 or TRBV12-4 to TRBJ1-1, with D uncertain. With 5 bases removed from V and 0 bases from J, the gap between germline ends came to 7 bases. The CDR3 sequence is 13 residues long. The DNA for the CDR3 is TGTGCCAGCAGTCCCCACATGAACACTGAAGCTTTCTTT. It yields the protein CASSPHMNTEAFF.

This clone has a single count. The chain is built from TRBV28 and TRBJ2-1, with D perhaps assigned TRBD1 or TRBD2 (5 bases each). The CDR3 consists of 19 residues. V lost 6 bases and J 4 bases, leaving 28 bases between the germline ends. In germline, CDR1 is MDHEN, CDR2 SYDVKM. CDR3 sequence: CASREFSRAGPWGYNEQFF. For the CDR3, the DNA is TGTGCCAGCAGGGAGTTTAGTCGGGCGGGTCCTTGGGGGTACAATGAGCAGTTCTTC.

Of note for this clone: This sample also contains other DNA sequences that code for the same CDR3. V gene TRBV30 combines with J gene TRBJ1-6; D is undetermined. V lost 0 bases and J lost 3, with 3 bases in between. Looked up from germline, CDR1 is GTSNPN and CDR2 is SVGIG (reference sequence). The CDR3 contains 13 residues. The CDR3 sequence: CAWSVVYNSPLHF. The DNA for the CDR3 is TGTGCCTGGAGTGTAGTCTATAATTCACCCCTCCACTTT.

CDR3: CASGTGGFYGYTF. CDR3 DNA sequence: TGTGCCAGCGGGACAGGGGGCTTTTATGGCTACACCTTC. The rearrangement joins TRBV2 to TRBJ1-2; 12 nucleotides agree with TRBD1. Germline CDR1 is SNHLY and CDR2 is FYNNEI. V gave up 8 bases and J gave up 5 bases; unmatched junction bases: 3. The CDR3 covers 13 residues.

The CDR3 sequence: CASSPWFPDGSPYGYTF. The DNA for the CDR3 is TGTGCCAGCAGCCCCTGGTTCCCGGACGGGAGCCCCTATGGCTACACCTTC. The chain links TRBV11-2 to TRBJ1-2, with no clear D. The ends were cut back, 5 bases at V and 4 bases at J, with 23 bases in the middle. CDR1 and CDR2 from the germline V gene are SGHAT and FQNNGV. There are 17 residues in the CDR3.

The gene calls are TRBV9 and TRBJ1-1; D call uncertain. CDR1 and CDR2 (germline): SGDLS, YYNGEE. The V and J ends lost 6 bases and 3 bases respectively, with 12 bases between them. The length of the CDR3 is 13 residues. CDR3 residues: CASTPPADTEAFF. The CDR3 DNA is TGTGCCAGCACCCCCCCTGCGGACACTGAAGCTTTCTTT.

The gene calls are TRBV11-3 and TRBJ1-2; 7 nucleotides match TRBD1. There are 17 residues in the CDR3. V trimming: 5 bases; J trimming: 1 base; junction bases outside the gene matches: 13. Germline lookup yields CDR1 SGHNT and CDR2 YENEEA. CDR3 sequence (DNA): TGTGCCAGCAGCCCAGAAGCCGGGACAGAATATAACTATGGCTACACCTTC. Translated, it gives CASSPEAGTEYNYGYTF. Together with reference TRBV11-3 and TRBJ1-2, the CDR3 gives the full variable domain: EAGVVQSPRYKIIEKKQPVAFWCNPISGHNTLYWYLQNLGQGPELLIRYENEEAVDDSQLPKDRFSAERLKGVDSTLKIQPAELGDSAVYLCASSPEAGTEYNYGYTFGSGTRLTVV.

CDR3 residues: CASSLGRPYEQYF. The CDR3 DNA follows: TGTGCCAGCAGCTTAGGGAGACCCTACGAGCAGTACTTC. The rearrangement joins TRBV7-2 to TRBJ2-7, with D unresolved. Germline V gene lookup returns CDR1 SGHTA and CDR2 FQGNSA. Trimming removed 1 base at V and 2 bases at J, with 6 bases between. CDR3 length: 13 residues. The variable domain in full, with the rest retrieved from reference TRBV7-2 and TRBJ2-7, is GAGVSQSPSNKVTEKGKDVELRCDPISGHTALYWYRQSLGQGLEFLIYFQGNSAPDKSGLPSDRFSAERTGGSVSTLTIQRTQQEDSAVYLCASSLGRPYEQYFGPGTRLTVT.

This chain uses TRBV19 with TRBJ1-6; possibly TRBD1 for D (5 bases). The CDR3 is made up of 13 amino acids. The V end lost 7 bases, the J end lost 5 bases, and 9 bases lay between the germline ends. The germline gives CDR1 LNHDA, CDR2 SQIVND (reference sequence). CDR3 nucleotide sequence: TGTGCCAGTACGGGGGGGAATAATTCACCCCTCCACTTT. Translation: CASTGGNNSPLHF.

V and J are TRBV5-4 and TRBJ2-7; maybe TRBD2 (5 bases). Germline values: CDR1 SGHNT, CDR2 YYREEE (reference sequence). The CDR3 sequence is 13 residues long. V was trimmed by 4 bases and J by 2 bases, leaving 10 bases between them. The CDR3 nucleotides are TGTGCCAGCAGCCCCCCGGGAACCTACGAGCAGTACTTC. Protein sequence: CASSPPGTYEQYF.